This is a list of T cell receptor beta chains from one sample in a study of blood T cell repertoires in COVID-19. The table came from immunoSEQ multiplex PCR; TCRdb's copy has only in-frame clones and leaves some out. This table holds fewer than 350,000 clones, 75% to 95% found once. The specimen sequenced was peripheral blood. All receptors come from a woman aged 25 to 39 with COVID-19, enrolled during active disease. CDR3s include the opening cysteine and the closing phenylalanine or tryptophan. The D gene is left open where the match is weak. Only some rows state a clone size, as once, few, many or a class for expanded clones.

d_gene	v_gene	j_gene	abundance	CDR3aa	CDR3nt
.	TRBV24-1	TRBJ1-1	once	CATSDPGSGNTEAFF	TGTGCCACCAGTGATCCCGGGTCGGGGAACACTGAAGCTTTCTTT
TRBD2	TRBV6-5	TRBJ2-7	.	CASSYEALAGGSEQYF	TGTGCCAGCAGTTACGAGGCACTAGCGGGAGGTTCCGAGCAGTACTTC
.	TRBV3-1/TRBV3-2	TRBJ2-2	.	CASSQGRQPNTGELFF	TGTGCCAGCAGCCAAGGGAGACAGCCGAACACCGGGGAGCTGTTTTTT
TRBD1	TRBV5-8	TRBJ1-5	.	CASSKAGTGLRPQHF	TGTGCCAGCAGCAAGGCCGGGACAGGGCTCCGGCCCCAGCATTTT
.	TRBV28	TRBJ2-7	.	CASKKTDVAYEQYF	TGTGCCAGCAAAAAAACAGACGTAGCCTACGAGCAGTACTTC
.	TRBV28	TRBJ2-2	.	CASSFRGKPGELFF	TGTGCCAGCAGTTTCCGGGGAAAGCCTGGGGAGCTGTTTTTT
TRBD1	TRBV9	TRBJ2-5	.	CASSVGDSLKETQYF	TGTGCCAGCAGCGTAGGGGACAGCCTTAAAGAGACCCAGTACTTC
.	TRBV11-1	TRBJ2-7	.	CASSFYEGVNYEQYF	TGTGCCAGCAGCTTTTATGAGGGAGTAAACTACGAGCAGTACTTC
TRBD2	TRBV5-1	TRBJ2-7	.	CASSLALTSGSNEQYF	TGCGCCAGCAGCTTGGCTTTGACTAGCGGGAGCAACGAGCAGTACTTC
TRBD1	TRBV7-9	TRBJ1-4	.	CASSSDRASEKLFF	TGTGCCAGCAGCTCTGACAGGGCTTCAGAAAAACTGTTTTTT
TRBD1	TRBV5-1	TRBJ2-1	.	CASSGGTGGADNEQFF	TGCGCCAGCAGCGGGGGGACAGGGGGCGCGGACAATGAGCAGTTCTTC
.	TRBV14	TRBJ2-5	once	CASSQMTSQETQYF	TGTGCCAGCAGCCAAATGACAAGTCAAGAGACCCAGTACTTC
TRBD1	TRBV12-3/TRBV12-4	TRBJ1-5	.	CASTDRAGEPQHF	TGTGCCAGCACTGACAGGGCCGGGGAGCCCCAGCATTTT
.	TRBV2	TRBJ2-3	.	CASKGNTDTQYF	TGTGCCAGCAAGGGGAACACAGATACGCAGTATTTT
.	TRBV29-1	TRBJ1-2	.	CSVEEQNYGYTF	TGCAGCGTTGAAGAGCAGAACTATGGCTACACCTTC
.	TRBV10-3	TRBJ2-7	.	CAISARASYEQYF	TGTGCCATCAGTGCCAGGGCCTCCTACGAGCAGTACTTC
TRBD1	TRBV19	TRBJ1-5	.	CATAGTGGLQPQHF	TGTGCCACGGCCGGGACAGGTGGCCTTCAGCCCCAGCATTTT